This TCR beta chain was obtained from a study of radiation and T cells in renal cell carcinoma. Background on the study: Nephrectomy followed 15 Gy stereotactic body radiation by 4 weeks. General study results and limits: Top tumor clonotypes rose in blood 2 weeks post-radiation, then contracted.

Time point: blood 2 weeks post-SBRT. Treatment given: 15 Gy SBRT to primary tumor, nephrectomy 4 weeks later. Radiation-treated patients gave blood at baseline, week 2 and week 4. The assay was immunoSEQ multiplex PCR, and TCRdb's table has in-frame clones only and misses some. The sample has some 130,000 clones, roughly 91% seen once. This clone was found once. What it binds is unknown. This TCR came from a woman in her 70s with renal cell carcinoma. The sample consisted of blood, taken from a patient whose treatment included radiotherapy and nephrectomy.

CDR3 loop: CASGARGEKLFF. CDR3 DNA: TGTGCCAGCGGGGCCAGGGGTGAAAAACTGTTTTTT. This sequence joins TRBV27 and TRBJ1-4, with D perhaps TRBD1 (6 bases). The V end was cut by 8 bases, the J end by 7 bases, with 11 bases between. This CDR3 spans 12 amino acids. Looked up from germline, CDR1 is MNHEY and CDR2 is SMNVEV (reference sequence).